This TCR beta chain was retrieved from a study of T-cell reconstitution after alpha-beta-depleted transplantation in children. The library targeted TCRbeta and was prepared with unique molecular identifiers. TCRdb re-called the PCR reads with MiXCR, one entry per CDR3 protein. The table includes about 980,000 distinct CDR3 sequences, around 30% detected once. Study-wide findings and caveats: Several patients had high TCRbeta diversity at day 60; it came from surviving recipient T cells and thymic progenitors. T-cell counts and diversity were attributed mostly to newly produced T cells one year after transplant.

Germline V CDR1 and CDR2: DFQATT, SNEGSKA (reference sequence). The V end was cut by 0 bases, the J end by 8 bases, with 19 bases between. The CDR3 is 16 residues long. Note on this clonotype: The antigen is undetermined.

The receptor's source is a boy under three years old who had a stem cell transplant for SCID, so the T cells may come from the graft donor. The sequencing used PBMCs, mostly from graft donor cells, collected 360 days after TCRalphabeta/CD19-depleted stem cell transplant. The gene calls are TRBV20-1 and TRBJ1-4; no firm D call. The CDR3 loop is CSARDDSGRTLEKLFF. CDR3 in DNA: TGCAGTGCTAGAGACGATTCGGGAAGAACGCTCGAAAAACTGTTTTTT.